The source of this TCR beta chain is a study of T cells in localized non-small cell lung cancer. The CDR3 is 13 residues long. V was pared by 5 bases and J by 2 bases, with 12 bases between. Germline CDR1 and CDR2: SQVTM and ANQGSEA. Broader study findings: A raised T cell density in blood coincided with lengthier overall survival. Clonality of T cells reached its maximum in uninvolved adjacent lung, surpassing tumor.

A remark on this clone: Its antigen is still unknown.

Sequenced by immunoSEQ multiplex PCR; TCRdb stores in-frame clones only, minus some. The profile covers 19,000 or so clones, with approximately 88% appearing a single time and more than 25% taken by the ten largest. Sequences were derived from peripheral blood mononuclear cells, sampled before any cancer treatment. The clonotype was recovered from a male donor aged 60 or over with stage II lung adenocarcinoma. The chain links TRBV29-1 to TRBJ2-5; weak D call: TRBD1 (6 bases). CDR3 DNA sequence: TGCAGCGTTTTCCGGACAGCTCAAGAGACCCAGTACTTC. Encoded protein: CSVFRTAQETQYF.